A single sample gave rise to the 17 T cell receptor beta chains below, sequenced in a study of blood T cell repertoires in COVID-19. Sequencing used immunoSEQ multiplex PCR; TCRdb keeps in-frame clones, though not all of them. The sample records roughly 7,800 clones, around 90% being singletons. Specimen: peripheral blood. The origin of the receptors is a woman aged 50 to 60 with active or convalescent COVID-19.

The V and J genes are TRBV6-2 or TRBV6-3 and TRBJ1-1; 7 nucleotides align to TRBD1. The germline gives CDR1 MNHEY, CDR2 SVGEGT. V lost 4 bases to trimming and J lost 5 bases; unmatched junction nucleotides: 10. The CDR3 is 15 amino acids. This CDR3 is CASSLVGQAVTEAFF. The CDR3 nucleotides read TGTGCCAGCAGTTTAGTTGGACAGGCGGTTACTGAAGCTTTCTTT.

This clone was seen only a few times. This chain joins TRBV5-4 and TRBJ1-2; 7 nucleotides line up with TRBD1. The CDR3 spans 13 residues. CDR1 is SGHNT and CDR2 is YYREEE in the germline V gene (reference sequence). The junction had 5 bases not matched to a gene; V was cut back by 5 bases and J by 4 bases. Written as DNA, the CDR3 is TGTGCCAGCAGTAAGGGGGCGGTCTATGGCTACACCTTC. This encodes CASSKGAVYGYTF. Based on the CDR3 plus reference TRBV5-4 and TRBJ1-2, the full variable domain is ETGVTQSPTHLIKTRGQQVTLRCSSQSGHNTVSWYQQALGQGPQFIFQYYREEENGRGNFPPRFSGLQFPNYSSELNVNALELDDSALYLCASSKGAVYGYTFGSGTRLTVV.

This clone was counted once. The chain links TRBV6-1 to TRBJ2-3; D is ambiguous. The CDR3 sequence is 15 residues long. The V end lost 2 bases, the J end lost 1 base, and 10 bases lay between the germline ends. In germline, CDR1 is MNHNS, CDR2 SASEGT. CDR3: CASSESSHRTDTQYF. The CDR3, as DNA: TGTGCCAGCAGTGAAAGTAGCCATCGCACAGATACGCAGTATTTT.

The chain couples TRBV11-3 to TRBJ1-2; D is perhaps TRBD1 (5 bases). The CDR3 extends over 13 amino acids. Per germline, CDR1 SGHNT and CDR2 YENEEA. Deletions cut 5 bases from V and 7 bases from J, with 14 bases between. CDR3 region: CASSPDTWGGYTF. In DNA form, the CDR3 reads TGTGCCAGCAGCCCGGACACCTGGGGTGGCTACACCTTC.

The count of this clone is one. The chain couples TRBV2 to TRBJ2-4; a weak D match, TRBD2 (5 bases). CDR1 and CDR2 (germline): SNHLY, FYNNEI. V was pared by 6 bases and J by 0 bases, with 9 bases between. The CDR3 is 14 amino acids. As DNA, the CDR3 is TGTGCCAGCAGCTATGGACTAGCCAAAAACATTCAGTACTTC. Amino acid sequence: CASSYGLAKNIQYF.

The V gene is TRBV4-3, the J gene TRBJ2-6; weak D call: TRBD1 (7 bases). This CDR3 has 18 amino acids. V lost 4 bases to trimming and J lost 2 bases, with 18 bases between them. The germline V gene encodes CDR1 LGHNA and CDR2 YSLEER. The chain's CDR3 is CASSPAEGARAGANVLTF. The CDR3, as DNA: TGCGCCAGCAGCCCAGCGGAGGGGGCGCGGGCTGGGGCCAACGTCCTGACTTTC.

The chain's CDR3 is CASSQTGGGAFEQFF. The DNA for the CDR3 is TGTGCCAGCAGCCAGACCGGCGGGGGGGCCTTTGAGCAGTTCTTC. The rearrangement uses TRBV7-9 and TRBJ2-1; 9 bases fit TRBD2. CDR1 is SEHNR, CDR2 FQNEAQ, per germline (reference sequence). The V segment lost 5 bases and the J segment 9 bases; nucleotides outside the gene matches: 11. CDR3 size: 15 residues.

This rearrangement joins TRBV4-1 to TRBJ2-7, with 7 bases identical to TRBD1. With 4 bases clipped from V and 3 bases from J, the junction kept 6 bases outside the gene matches. The germline gives CDR1 MGHRA, CDR2 YSYEKL. The CDR3 runs to 14 residues. CDR3 loop: CASSLRDRDYEQYF. In DNA, the CDR3 is TGCGCCAGCAGCCTCAGGGACAGAGACTACGAGCAGTACTTC.

This clone has only one observation. V usage is TRBV6-6 and J usage is TRBJ2-4, with a tentative D call TRBD2 (6 bases). Germline lookup yields CDR1 MNHNY and CDR2 SVGAGI (reference sequence). This CDR3 is 17 amino acids long. Trimming left V 6 bases short and J 1 base short, with 19 bases between. Here the CDR3 DNA reads TGTGCCAGCAGCCGATTCGGGGGTTGGAGGGCCAAAAACATTCAGTACTTC. Amino acids: CASSRFGGWRAKNIQYF.

The chain couples TRBV28 to TRBJ2-7, with 8 bases matching TRBD2. J was trimmed by 10 bases and V by 5 bases; bases with no gene match: 10. This CDR3 region has 13 residues. Germline V gene data show CDR1 as MDHEN and CDR2 as SYDVKM. CDR3 DNA: TGTGCCAGCAGTAACACGGGACTAGTCAATCAGTACTTC. Translation gives CASSNTGLVNQYF.

The table lists this clone with a count of one. The chain combines TRBV7-9 with TRBJ2-7; TRBD1 matches at 9 bases. Losses at the gene ends were 5 bases for V and 6 bases for J; bases not matched to a gene: 11. Looked up from germline, CDR1 is SEHNR and CDR2 is FQNEAQ (reference sequence). The length of the CDR3 is 15 residues. The CDR3 sequence: CASSAGGTGMSEQYF. The CDR3 nucleotides read TGTGCCAGCAGCGCAGGAGGGACAGGGATGAGCGAGCAGTACTTC.

The chain couples TRBV6-5 to TRBJ2-7, with 7 bases identical to TRBD1. The CDR3 length is 13 residues. Germline values: CDR1 MNHEY, CDR2 SVGAGI. Losses at the gene ends were 7 bases for V and 3 bases for J; bases not matched to a gene: 6. The CDR3 sequence is CASKPGQIYEQYF. The CDR3 region has the DNA TGTGCCAGCAAACCGGGACAGATCTACGAGCAGTACTTC.

The chain has TRBV5-1 and TRBJ2-5; 12 positions match TRBD1. J lost 5 bases, V lost 1 base, and 9 bases had no gene match. The CDR3 runs 17 residues. The germline V gene has CDR1 SGHRS and CDR2 YFSETQ. The CDR3 here is CASSLPLGQGAGETQYF. DNA for the CDR3: TGCGCCAGCAGCTTGCCTCTGGGACAGGGGGCAGGGGAGACCCAGTACTTC.

The chain has TRBV6-5 and TRBJ2-1; 10 bases line up with TRBD2. The CDR3 consists of 15 residues. Germline V gene lookup returns CDR1 MNHEY and CDR2 SVGAGI. J lost 6 bases, V lost 3 bases, and 5 bases had no gene match. CDR3 loop: CASSYPGTSVNEQFF. The CDR3 DNA reads TGTGCCAGCAGTTATCCCGGGACTAGCGTCAATGAGCAGTTCTTC.

This chain joins TRBV12-2 and TRBJ2-3; the DNA was not compared with TRBD2, the D call given in the table. TRBV12-2 represents a pseudogene. The length of the CDR3 is 16 residues. The CDR3 protein is CASRLEASGYTDTQYF. Here the CDR3 DNA reads TGTGCAAGTCGCTTAGAAGCTAGCGGGTACACAGATACGCAGTATTTT.

This chain uses TRBV4-3 with TRBJ2-5; maybe TRBD1 (5 bases). Per the germline V gene, CDR1 is LGHNA and CDR2 is YSLEER. This CDR3 spans 15 amino acids. V lost 3 bases to trimming and J lost 3 bases, with 14 bases between them. CDR3 DNA sequence: TGCGCCAGCAGCCAGAGTGGGGCAGGGAAAGAGACCCAGTACTTC. It codes for CASSQSGAGKETQYF.

CDR3 sequence: CASSIEGTGGGTIYF. The DNA of the CDR3 is TGTGCCAGTAGTATAGAAGGGACAGGCGGCGGCACCATATATTTT. The chain uses TRBV19 and TRBJ1-3, with 8 bases lining up with TRBD1. Germline V gene sequence: CDR1 LNHDA, CDR2 SQIVND (reference sequence). Trimming removed 0 bases from V and 9 bases from J; junction bases left unmatched: 7. This CDR3 contains 15 residues.